A single sample is the source of the 26 T cell receptor beta chains below, sequenced in a study of cytomegalovirus exposure and HLA in healthy donors. PCR amplification relied on 60 Vbeta primers (plus 13 Jbeta primers). The assay was immunoSEQ multiplex PCR, and TCRdb's table has in-frame clones only and misses some. The table has 100,000 to 150,000 clones, roughly 74% seen once. The sequenced sample was PBMCs. The source is a man in his forties in good health and CMV-seropositive.

Remarks on this clone: A junction boundary mismatches the germline segment, possibly from a read error. V gene TRBV4-2 combines with J gene TRBJ1-6; 8 bases align to TRBD1. In germline, CDR1 is LGHNA, CDR2 YNFKEQ. The CDR3 covers 18 residues. CDR3 sequence (DNA): TGTGCCAACAGCCAAGATTTAGGACAGGGTAGAAGCAATTTCCCCCTCCACTTT. It codes for CANSQDLGQGRSNFPLHF.

The genes are TRBV6-5 and TRBJ1-3; 8 bases are shared with TRBD1. The CDR3 length is 14 residues. The V and J ends lost 6 bases and 4 bases, in that order; junction bases with no gene match: 5. Germline CDR1 reads MNHEY; CDR2 reads SVGAGI. CDR3 residues: CASSLGTGGNTIYF. CDR3 bases: TGTGCCAGCAGCCTCGGGACAGGAGGAAACACCATATATTTT.

About this clone itself: The same CDR3 can be traced to other DNA sequences in this sample. This rearrangement joins TRBV9 to TRBJ1-1, with a weak D call TRBD1 (6 bases). Per germline, CDR1 SGDLS and CDR2 YYNGEE. The CDR3 has 14 amino acids. V was cut by 0 bases and J by 0 bases, with 6 bases left in between. The DNA of the CDR3 is TGTGCCAGCAGCGTAGCAGGGGTGAACACTGAAGCTTTCTTT. It encodes CASSVAGVNTEAFF.

The chain links TRBV19 to TRBJ2-7, with unresolved D. The CDR3 length is 17 residues. CDR1 is LNHDA, CDR2 SQIVND, per germline (reference sequence). Trimming shortened V by 1 base and J by 2 bases, and 18 bases separated the two germline ends. CDR3 DNA sequence: TGTGCCAGTAGTATAGTCGGGTCGTCCGGGTTGACCTACGAGCAGTACTTC. Protein product: CASSIVGSSGLTYEQYF.

The CDR3 region is CASSYKASGGAVYEQYF. In nucleotides, the CDR3 is TGTGCCAGCAGTTATAAAGCTAGCGGGGGGGCCGTCTACGAGCAGTACTTC. The chain links TRBV6-9 to TRBJ2-7; 12 bases map to TRBD2. Germline CDR1 reads MNHGY; CDR2 reads SVAAGI. This CDR3 region has 17 residues. V was clipped by 2 bases and J by 3 bases; unmatched bases: 8.

The chain carries TRBV25-1 and TRBJ2-5; 7 bases match TRBD1. The J call is in doubt because the DNA end fits TRBJ2-7 better. The CDR3 extends over 16 amino acids. In germline, CDR1 is MGHDK, CDR2 SYGVNS. CDR3 nucleotide sequence: TGTGCCAGCAGTGAATATGTCCAGGGGGAATTTTACGAGCAGTACTTC. It yields the protein CASSEYVQGEFYEQYF.

The rearrangement uses TRBV10-1 and TRBJ2-7, with 10 bases that match TRBD1. The V gene end was trimmed by 5 bases and the J gene end by 3 bases; junction bases not matched to a gene: 4. Germline-derived CDR1 and CDR2 are WNHNN and SYGVQD (reference sequence). CDR3 length: 14 residues. The CDR3 DNA sequence: TGCGCCAGCAGTCCGGGGGACAGGGGCTACGAGCAGTACTTC. Encoded protein: CASSPGDRGYEQYF.

The chain employs TRBV14 and TRBJ1-2; D perhaps matches TRBD1 (6 bases). There are 13 residues in the CDR3. Trimming stripped 4 bases from V and 3 bases from J, with 9 bases between. Germline values: CDR1 SGHDN, CDR2 FVKESK. CDR3 DNA sequence: TGTGCCAGCAGCCTGACAGGTCACTATGGCTACACCTTC. Protein sequence: CASSLTGHYGYTF.

This chain uses TRBV27 with TRBJ2-1; 12 bases line up with TRBD1. The junction had 13 bases not matched to a gene; V was cut back by 6 bases and J by 10 bases. Germline CDR1 is MNHEY and CDR2 is SMNVEV (reference sequence). The CDR3 contains 16 residues. The CDR3 DNA sequence: TGTGCCAGCAGGAGAATGCCGGGACAGGGGGCTCAGGAGCAGTTCTTC. This sequence encodes CASRRMPGQGAQEQFF.

A few counts support this clone. The chain carries TRBV7-2 and TRBJ2-3; D possibly corresponds to TRBD1 (5 bases). The CDR3 runs to 12 residues. Germline V gene lookup returns CDR1 SGHTA and CDR2 FQGNSA. Deletions cut 4 bases from V and 6 bases from J, with 8 bases between. The CDR3 nucleotides read TGTGCCAGCAGCTCACACAGGGATACGCAGTATTTT. Translation gives CASSSHRDTQYF.

V gene TRBV30 combines with J gene TRBJ1-1; D is unresolved. Germline CDR1 is GTSNPN and CDR2 is SVGIG (reference sequence). This CDR3 region has 13 residues. The V end lost 4 bases, the J end lost 4 bases, and 13 bases lay between the germline ends. The DNA for the CDR3 is TGTGCCTGGACCGCATTTTCCGGCACTGAAGCTTTCTTT. Its protein product is CAWTAFSGTEAFF.

A single count supports this clone. The chain couples TRBV19 to TRBJ2-3; TRBD2 aligns across 10 bases. V was pared by 4 bases and J by 6 bases, with 4 bases of the junction left unmatched. The CDR3 sequence is 14 residues long. The germline V gene has CDR1 LNHDA and CDR2 SQIVND (reference sequence). CDR3 amino acids: CASSTAGGRDTQYF. DNA of the CDR3: TGTGCCAGTAGTACAGCGGGGGGGCGGGATACGCAGTATTTT.

The J gene is TRBJ1-5, the V gene TRBV5-1; 7 nucleotides agree with TRBD1. Germline lookup yields CDR1 SGHRS and CDR2 YFSETQ. This CDR3 is built from 18 residues. V lost 4 bases to trimming and J lost 3 bases; unmatched junction nucleotides: 16. The DNA of the CDR3 is TGCGCCAGCAGCCCCGGGGGGGGCCCGACAGGGTTCAATCAGCCCCAGCATTTT. This gives the protein CASSPGGGPTGFNQPQHF.

V is TRBV5-1 and J is TRBJ1-1; 9 bases line up with TRBD1. The CDR3 has 14 residues. Per the germline V gene, CDR1 is SGHRS and CDR2 is YFSETQ. With V trimmed by 5 bases and J by 5 bases, 7 bases remained unmatched. The CDR3 DNA is TGCGCCAGCAGTTACGGACAGGGGCGGACTGAAGCTTTCTTT. Encoded protein: CASSYGQGRTEAFF.

The J gene is TRBJ2-7, the V gene TRBV28, with 7 bases lining up with TRBD2. Trimming took 9 bases from V and 10 from J; bases not matched to a gene: 18. The CDR3 is 14 amino acids. In germline, CDR1 is MDHEN, CDR2 SYDVKM. The CDR3 DNA reads TGTGCCAGTCTCCGGGGAGGGGACCGGGACCTTCAGTACTTC. Its translation: CASLRGGDRDLQYF.

The genes are TRBV7-2 and TRBJ1-1; D is perhaps TRBD1 (6 bases). Looked up from germline, CDR1 is SGHTA and CDR2 is FQGNSA. The V gene lost 0 bases and the J gene lost 1 base, with 12 bases spanning the gap. The CDR3 runs 16 residues. CDR3: CASSLARRGTNTEAFF. The DNA of the CDR3 is TGTGCCAGCAGCTTAGCGCGCAGGGGCACGAACACTGAAGCTTTCTTT.

There are a few counts of this clone. The chain uses TRBV14 and TRBJ1-1, with TRBD1 as a possible D gene (5 bases). Germline V gene data show CDR1 as SGHDN and CDR2 as FVKESK. Trimming removed 5 bases at V and 1 base at J, with 20 bases between. The CDR3 covers 17 residues. The CDR3 DNA reads as TGTGCCAGCAGCGGCTCTTGGCGGCGGCAGGGGAACACTGAAGCTTTCTTT. It encodes CASSGSWRRQGNTEAFF.

The chain links TRBV30 to TRBJ1-5; weak D call: TRBD1 (5 bases). The V end lost 0 bases, the J end lost 6 bases, and 15 bases lay between the germline ends. The CDR3 is made up of 15 amino acids. Germline CDR1 is GTSNPN and CDR2 is SVGIG (reference sequence). Here the CDR3 reads CAWSVAGPFSQPQHF. CDR3 in DNA: TGTGCCTGGAGTGTAGCAGGGCCGTTCAGTCAGCCCCAGCATTTT.

The chain has TRBV29-1 and TRBJ1-2; D might be TRBD1 (6 bases). Germline assignment: CDR1 SQVTM and CDR2 ANQGSEA. This CDR3 is built from 13 residues. Trimming took off 3 bases at V and 8 bases at J, with 16 bases between the two ends. The CDR3 region is CSVEPGTRGGYTF. The CDR3 DNA reads as TGCAGCGTTGAGCCCGGGACAAGGGGAGGCTACACCTTC.

The chain joins TRBV7-2 to TRBJ1-5, with TRBD1 identical over 7 bases. The CDR3 covers 15 residues. The V segment lost 5 bases and the J segment 4 bases; nucleotides outside the gene matches: 8. Looked up from germline, CDR1 is SGHTA and CDR2 is FQGNSA. This CDR3 reads CASSPQGGTNQPQHF. The CDR3 region has the DNA TGTGCCAGCAGCCCCCAGGGGGGCACAAATCAGCCCCAGCATTTT.

The CDR3 nucleotides are TGTGCCAGCAGTCCGACAGGGGGTCGAATGAACACTGAAGCTTTCTTT. Residues: CASSPTGGRMNTEAFF. The chain joins TRBV28 to TRBJ1-1; 9 nucleotides agree with TRBD1. The CDR3 has 16 amino acids. With 5 bases clipped from V and 0 bases from J, the junction kept 7 bases outside the gene matches. CDR1 MDHEN and CDR2 SYDVKM come from the germline V gene.

The rearrangement uses TRBV28 and TRBJ1-5, with TRBD1 as a possible D gene (6 bases). Per germline, CDR1 MDHEN and CDR2 SYDVKM. CDR3 length: 13 residues. V shed 6 bases and J shed 4 bases, with 10 bases lying between them. The CDR3 region is CASRDRQNQPQHF. In DNA, the CDR3 is TGTGCCAGCAGGGACAGACAAAATCAGCCCCAGCATTTT.

CDR3 sequence reads: CASSLGQGSYEQYF. Here the CDR3 DNA reads TGTGCCAGCAGTTTGGGACAGGGGTCCTACGAGCAGTACTTC. The rearrangement links TRBV27 to TRBJ2-7; 10 nucleotides align to TRBD1. V was pared by 3 bases and J by 1 base, with 0 bases of the junction left unmatched. Germline-derived CDR1 and CDR2 are MNHEY and SMNVEV (reference sequence). The CDR3 consists of 14 residues.

V gene TRBV5-1 combines with J gene TRBJ2-7; no definite D call. Germline lookup yields CDR1 SGHRS and CDR2 YFSETQ. The ends were cut back, 0 bases at V and 2 bases at J, with 12 bases in the middle. The CDR3 totals 15 residues. Here the CDR3 DNA reads TGCGCCAGCAGCTTGGTGTCCGGGTGGACCTACGAGCAGTACTTC. This encodes CASSLVSGWTYEQYF.

J is TRBJ2-1 and V is TRBV1; TRBD2, the D gene given by the table, was not confirmed from the DNA. TRBV1 constitutes a pseudogene. The CDR3 has 17 amino acids. The CDR3 sequence: CTSSQVPPLADYNEQFF. The CDR3 nucleotides read TGCACCAGCAGCCAAGTCCCTCCTCTAGCGGACTACAATGAGCAGTTCTTC.

This clone was counted between two and nine times. The genes are TRBV4-2 and TRBJ2-1; tentative D call: TRBD2 (6 bases). V was pared by 0 bases and J by 0 bases, with 9 bases between. The CDR3 sequence is 16 residues long. Germline V gene data show CDR1 as LGHNA and CDR2 as YNFKEQ. The CDR3 loop is CASSQEGGASYNEQFF. Written as DNA, the CDR3 is TGTGCCAGCAGCCAAGAGGGCGGGGCCTCCTACAATGAGCAGTTCTTC.